This TCR beta chain was sequenced in a study of CD8 T cells in ankylosing spondylitis. In its sample, this clonotype was seen a few times. The antigen remains unidentified. As the method for making TCR beta libraries, quantitative 5'-RACE with molecular barcodes was used. TCRdb analysed the 5' RACE reads with MiXCR anew, one entry per CDR3 protein. The data contain 670,000 or so distinct CDR3 sequences, 19% of them singletons. Study-level results: In reactive arthritis synovial fluid and blood, some motif variants had been reported before. Disease-linked clones were CD8+ and relatively rare in peripheral blood. Typical of ankylosing spondylitis blood, it appeared, was a TCR beta motif of roughly eight highly homologous variants.

The CDR3 length is 10 residues. The V end lost 8 bases, the J end lost 8 bases, and 10 bases lay between the germline ends. Germline V lookup: CDR1 MDHEN, CDR2 SYDVKM. This TCR derives from a male donor with ankylosing spondylitis. The rearrangement uses TRBV28 and TRBJ2-7; D not resolved. The sample consisted of blood, either unsorted or a sorted T cell fraction (not recorded which). The CDR3 DNA is TGTGCCAGCGCGAGTAGGAAGCAGTACTTC. Protein sequence: CASASRKQYF.